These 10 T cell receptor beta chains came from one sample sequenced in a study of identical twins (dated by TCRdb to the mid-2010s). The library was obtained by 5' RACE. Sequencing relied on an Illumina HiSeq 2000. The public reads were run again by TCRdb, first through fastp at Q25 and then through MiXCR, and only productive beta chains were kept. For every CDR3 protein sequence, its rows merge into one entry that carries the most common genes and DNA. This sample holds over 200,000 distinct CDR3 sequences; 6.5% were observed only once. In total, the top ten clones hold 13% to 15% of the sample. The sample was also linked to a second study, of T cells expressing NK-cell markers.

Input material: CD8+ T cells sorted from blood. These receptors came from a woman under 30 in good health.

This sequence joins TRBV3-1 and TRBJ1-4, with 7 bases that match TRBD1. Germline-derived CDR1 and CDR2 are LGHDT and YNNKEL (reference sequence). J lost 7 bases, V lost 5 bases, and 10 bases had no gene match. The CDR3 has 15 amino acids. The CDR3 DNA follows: TGTGCCAGCAGCACCCGAGACAGGGTGGGTGAAAAACTGTTTTTT. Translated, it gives CASSTRDRVGEKLFF. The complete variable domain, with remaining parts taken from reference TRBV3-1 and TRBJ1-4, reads DTAVSQTPKYLVTQMGNDKSIKCEQNLGHDTMYWYKQDSKKFLKIMFSYNNKELIINETVPNRFSPKSPDKAHLNLHINSLELGDSAVYFCASSTRDRVGEKLFFGSGTQLSVL.

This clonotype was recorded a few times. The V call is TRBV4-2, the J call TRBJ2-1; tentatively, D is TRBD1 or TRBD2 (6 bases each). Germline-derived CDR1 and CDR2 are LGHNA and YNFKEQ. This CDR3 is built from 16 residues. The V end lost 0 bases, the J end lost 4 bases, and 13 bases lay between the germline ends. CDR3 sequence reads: CASSQELRGPYNEQFF. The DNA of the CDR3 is TGTGCCAGCAGCCAAGAGCTACGGGGGCCTTACAATGAGCAGTTCTTC.

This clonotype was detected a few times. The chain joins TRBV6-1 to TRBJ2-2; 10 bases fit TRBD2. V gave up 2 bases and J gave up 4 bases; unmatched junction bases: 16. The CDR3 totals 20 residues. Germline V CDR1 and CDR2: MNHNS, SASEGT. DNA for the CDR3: TGTGCCAGCAGTGAACCCCTGGGTACTAGCGGGATTAGGGGCACCGGGGAGCTGTTTTTT. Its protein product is CASSEPLGTSGIRGTGELFF.

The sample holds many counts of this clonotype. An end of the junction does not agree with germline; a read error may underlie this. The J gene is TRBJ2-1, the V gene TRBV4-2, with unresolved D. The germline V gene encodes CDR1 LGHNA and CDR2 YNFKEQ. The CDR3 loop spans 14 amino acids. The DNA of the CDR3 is TGTGCCAGCAGCTTTTCCTCCCCCTACCGCCCTCAGGACTTC. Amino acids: CASSFSSPYRPQDF.

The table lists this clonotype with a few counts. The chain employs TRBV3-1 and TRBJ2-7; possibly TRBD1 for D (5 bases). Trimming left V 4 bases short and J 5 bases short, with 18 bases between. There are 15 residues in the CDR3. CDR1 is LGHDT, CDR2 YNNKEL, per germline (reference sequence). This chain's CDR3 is CASSRSEPGKDEQYF. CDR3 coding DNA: TGTGCCAGCAGCCGAAGTGAACCAGGGAAAGACGAGCAGTACTTC.

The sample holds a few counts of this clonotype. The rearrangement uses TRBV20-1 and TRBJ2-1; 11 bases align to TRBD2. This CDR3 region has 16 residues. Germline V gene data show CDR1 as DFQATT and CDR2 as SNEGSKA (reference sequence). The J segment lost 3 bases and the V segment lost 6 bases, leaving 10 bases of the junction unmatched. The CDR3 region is CSAPDTSGGNYNEQFF. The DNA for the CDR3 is TGCAGTGCCCCGGATACTAGCGGGGGAAACTACAATGAGCAGTTCTTC.

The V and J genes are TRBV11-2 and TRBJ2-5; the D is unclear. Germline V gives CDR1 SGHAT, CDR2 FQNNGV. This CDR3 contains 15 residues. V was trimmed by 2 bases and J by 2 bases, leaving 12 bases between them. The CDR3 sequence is CASSLFRSQQETQYF. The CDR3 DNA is TGTGCCAGCAGCTTATTCCGTAGTCAACAAGAGACCCAGTACTTC. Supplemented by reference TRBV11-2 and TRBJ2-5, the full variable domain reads EAGVAQSPRYKIIEKRQSVAFWCNPISGHATLYWYQQILGQGPKLLIQFQNNGVVDDSQLPKDRFSAERLKGVDSTLKIQPAKLEDSAVYLCASSLFRSQQETQYFGPGTRLLVL.

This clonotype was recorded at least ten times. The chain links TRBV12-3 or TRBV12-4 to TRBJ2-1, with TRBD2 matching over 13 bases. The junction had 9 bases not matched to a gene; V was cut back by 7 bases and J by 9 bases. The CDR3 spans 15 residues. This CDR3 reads CASNPLAGGLVEQFF. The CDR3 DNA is TGTGCCAGCAATCCACTAGCGGGAGGGCTGGTTGAGCAGTTCTTC.

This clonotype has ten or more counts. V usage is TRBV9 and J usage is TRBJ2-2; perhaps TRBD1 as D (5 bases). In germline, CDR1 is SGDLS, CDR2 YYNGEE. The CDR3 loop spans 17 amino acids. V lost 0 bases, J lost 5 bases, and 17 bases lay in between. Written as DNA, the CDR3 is TGTGCCAGCAGCGTAGCTACCGGCAGGGTTCGGACCGGGGAGCTGTTTTTT. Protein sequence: CASSVATGRVRTGELFF.

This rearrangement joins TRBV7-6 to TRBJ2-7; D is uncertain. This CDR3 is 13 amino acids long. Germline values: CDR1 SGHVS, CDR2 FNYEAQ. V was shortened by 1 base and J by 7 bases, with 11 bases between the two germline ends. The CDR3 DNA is TGTGCCAGCAGCTTAGTACTTGTCCAGGAGCAGTACTTC. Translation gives CASSLVLVQEQYF. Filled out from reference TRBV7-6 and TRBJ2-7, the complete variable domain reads GAGVSQSPRYKVTKRGQDVALRCDPISGHVSLYWYRQALGQGPEFLTYFNYEAQQDKSGLPNDRFSAERPEGSISTLTIQRTEQRDSAMYRCASSLVLVQEQYFGPGTRLTVT.